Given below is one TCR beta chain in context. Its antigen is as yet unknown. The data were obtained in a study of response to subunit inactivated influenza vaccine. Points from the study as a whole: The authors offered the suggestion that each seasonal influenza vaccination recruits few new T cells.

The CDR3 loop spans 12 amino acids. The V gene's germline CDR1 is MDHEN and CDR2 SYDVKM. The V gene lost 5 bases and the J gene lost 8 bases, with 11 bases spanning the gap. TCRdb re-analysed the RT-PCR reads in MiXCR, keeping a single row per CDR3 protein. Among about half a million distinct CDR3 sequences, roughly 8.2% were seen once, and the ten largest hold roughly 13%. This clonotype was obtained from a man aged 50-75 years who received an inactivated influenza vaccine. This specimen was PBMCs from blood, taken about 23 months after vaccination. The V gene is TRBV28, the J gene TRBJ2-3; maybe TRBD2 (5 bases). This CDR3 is CASSPVASTQYF. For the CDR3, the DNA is TGTGCCAGCAGTCCCGTAGCGTCTACGCAGTATTTT.